One and the same sample provided the 28 T cell receptor beta chains below, sequenced in a study of PD-L1 blockade in urothelial cancer. Time point here: peripheral blood 6 weeks after treatment start. Data came from immunoSEQ multiplex PCR; TCRdb stores just in-frame clones and leaves some out. The sample lists about 43,000 clones; 83% were seen once. The source was PBMCs, collected around atezolizumab (anti-PD-L1) treatment. These TCRs come from a man aged 55 to 70 with urothelial cancer.

The chain carries TRBV2 and TRBJ1-2; D gene ambiguous. This CDR3 has 11 residues. V was pared by 6 bases and J by 8 bases, with 10 bases between. Germline CDR1 reads SNHLY; CDR2 reads FYNNEI. In DNA, the CDR3 is TGTGCCAGCAGAAGGTCGGAGGGCTACACCTTC. This gives the protein CASRRSEGYTF.

The rearrangement uses TRBV5-1 and TRBJ1-1; 7 bases are shared with TRBD1. The CDR3 has 15 residues. With V trimmed by 0 bases and J by 1 base, 3 bases remained unmatched. Germline values: CDR1 SGHRS, CDR2 YFSETQ. Here the CDR3 DNA reads TGCGCCAGCAGCTTGGAGGGGACAGAGAACACTGAAGCTTTCTTT. It encodes CASSLEGTENTEAFF.

J is TRBJ2-5 and V is TRBV5-1, with a possible D match to TRBD1 (6 bases). Germline CDR1 reads SGHRS; CDR2 reads YFSETQ. Trimming took 4 bases from V and 1 from J, leaving 11 bases between them. The CDR3 sequence is 14 residues long. The CDR3: CASSQDRRQETQYF. The CDR3 DNA sequence: TGCGCCAGCAGCCAAGACAGGCGCCAAGAGACCCAGTACTTC.

The chain is built from TRBV10-3 and TRBJ2-5; TRBD2 matches at 8 bases. CDR3 length: 15 amino acids. V lost 6 bases and J lost 5; bases outside the gene matches: 11. The germline V gene encodes CDR1 ENHRY and CDR2 SYGVKD. The CDR3 reads CAISGGASRGETQYF. The CDR3 bases are TGTGCCATCAGCGGGGGGGCCTCCCGGGGGGAGACCCAGTACTTC.

This chain joins TRBV30 and TRBJ2-5; D not resolved. Germline CDR1 is GTSNPN and CDR2 is SVGIG (reference sequence). CDR3 size: 11 residues. The V end lost 5 bases, the J end lost 5 bases, and 9 bases lay between the germline ends. The CDR3 loop is CAWERSETQYF. CDR3 nucleotide sequence: TGTGCCTGGGAGCGATCGGAGACCCAGTACTTC.

This rearrangement joins TRBV15 to TRBJ2-5; weak D call: TRBD2 (5 bases). V shed 0 bases and J shed 4 bases, with 12 bases lying between them. The CDR3 sequence is 15 residues long. Per germline, CDR1 LNHNV and CDR2 YYDKDF (reference sequence). The CDR3 loop is CATSRDRGSGETQYF. The CDR3, as DNA: TGTGCCACCAGCAGAGATAGAGGGTCCGGAGAGACCCAGTACTTC.

This rearrangement joins TRBV5-6 to TRBJ2-5, with 7 positions matching TRBD1. Germline CDR1 reads SGHDT; CDR2 reads YYEEEE. With 0 bases clipped from V and 5 bases from J, the junction kept 7 bases outside the gene matches. CDR3 size: 15 residues. DNA for the CDR3: TGTGCCAGCAGCTTGGGGGTAGGGGGCGCGGAGACCCAGTACTTC. This codes for CASSLGVGGAETQYF. Combining the CDR3 with reference TRBV5-6 and TRBJ2-5 gives the whole variable domain DAGVTQSPTHLIKTRGQQVTLRCSPKSGHDTVSWYQQALGQGPQFIFQYYEEEERQRGNFPDRFSGHQFPNYSSELNVNALLLGDSALYLCASSLGVGGAETQYFGPGTRLLVL.

This rearrangement joins TRBV10-1 to TRBJ2-7; 15 bases agree with TRBD2. Germline CDR1 WNHNN, CDR2 SYGVQD (reference sequence). V was pared by 5 bases and J by 11 bases, with 7 bases of the junction left unmatched. The CDR3 runs to 14 residues. The CDR3 DNA reads TGCGCCAGCAGTCCCGGGACTAGCGGGGGGCGTGAGTACTTC. Translation: CASSPGTSGGREYF.

V and J are TRBV10-3 and TRBJ1-2; D may be TRBD1 (5 bases). Germline V gives CDR1 ENHRY, CDR2 SYGVKD. Trimming removed 6 bases from V and 7 bases from J, with 18 bases in between. The CDR3 is made up of 14 amino acids. This chain's CDR3 is CAIRGGVRVVGYTF. CDR3 in DNA: TGTGCCATCAGGGGAGGGGTCAGGGTCGTTGGCTACACCTTC.

The chain employs TRBV11-2 and TRBJ2-5, with 14 nucleotides matching TRBD2. The V segment lost 5 bases and the J segment 4 bases; nucleotides outside the gene matches: 9. The germline gives CDR1 SGHAT, CDR2 FQNNGV. The CDR3 length is 17 residues. The CDR3 coding sequence is TGTGCCAGCAGCCCCGGGACTAGCGGGGGATTCGGAGAGACCCAGTACTTC. Its translation is CASSPGTSGGFGETQYF.

The chain links TRBV30 to TRBJ2-3, with D maybe TRBD2 (6 bases). There are 15 residues in the CDR3. Germline assignment: CDR1 GTSNPN and CDR2 SVGIG (reference sequence). The germline V and J ends were trimmed by 3 bases and 2 bases, with 15 bases remaining between them. Written as DNA, the CDR3 is TGTGCCTGGAGCGGCGGGGACCTTCCCACAGATACGCAGTATTTT. Translation: CAWSGGDLPTDTQYF.

This clone has just one count. V usage is TRBV21-1 and J usage is TRBJ1-2. TRBV21-1 is tagged as a pseudogene. The length of the CDR3 is 13 residues. In nucleotides, the CDR3 is TGTGCCAGCAGCAAATGGGGAGGGTCCGGCTACACCTTC. Amino acid sequence: CASSKWGGSGYTF.

CDR3: CASSTGTGGSRGYTF. The CDR3 DNA is TGTGCCAGTAGTACCGGGACAGGGGGGTCTCGTGGCTACACCTTC. The chain joins TRBV19 to TRBJ1-2; 11 nucleotides agree with TRBD1. Germline CDR1 LNHDA, CDR2 SQIVND (reference sequence). The CDR3 runs 15 residues. The ends lost 4 bases at V and 7 bases at J; junction bases unmatched: 8.

This clone is judged medium-sized. This chain uses TRBV2 with TRBJ2-7, with a possible D match to TRBD1 (6 bases). The germline V and J ends were trimmed by 2 bases and 1 base, with 9 bases remaining between them. Per the germline V gene, CDR1 is SNHLY and CDR2 is FYNNEI. This CDR3 comprises 14 residues. In nucleotides, the CDR3 is TGTGCCAGCAGTGAAACTGGACAGTCCTACGAGCAGTACTTC. This gives the protein CASSETGQSYEQYF. Looking up the rest from reference TRBV2 and TRBJ2-7 gives the full variable domain: EPEVTQTPSHQVTQMGQEVILRCVPISNHLYFYWYRQILGQKVEFLVSFYNNEISEKSEIFDDQFSVERPDGSNFTLKIRSTKLEDSAMYFCASSETGQSYEQYFGPGTRLTVT.

CDR3 protein: CASSAPGQIFYEQYF. The CDR3 nucleotides are TGTGCCAGCAGCGCCCCGGGACAGATTTTCTACGAGCAGTACTTC. The rearrangement uses TRBV5-4 and TRBJ2-7; TRBD1 matches 7 bases. V was clipped by 4 bases and J by 3 bases; unmatched bases: 10. Germline CDR1 SGHNT, CDR2 YYREEE (reference sequence). CDR3 length: 15 amino acids.

The gene calls are TRBV5-1 and TRBJ1-5, with 8 positions matching TRBD1. The CDR3 totals 14 residues. V trimming: 4 bases; J trimming: 2 bases; junction bases outside the gene matches: 2. Germline CDR1 and CDR2: SGHRS and YFSETQ. This CDR3 reads CASSPGQGNQPQHF. CDR3 bases: TGCGCCAGCAGCCCGGGACAGGGCAATCAGCCCCAGCATTTT.

The chain has TRBV5-1 and TRBJ2-7, with D possibly matching TRBD1 (7 bases). The CDR3 consists of 15 residues. From germline, CDR1 is SGHRS and CDR2 YFSETQ. The V gene lost 0 bases and the J gene lost 3 bases, with 13 bases spanning the gap. CDR3 bases: TGCGCCAGCAGCTTGGATTCAGGGGGAGGCTACGAGCAGTACTTC. It is translated as CASSLDSGGGYEQYF.

This clone was counted a single time. This chain uses TRBV6-1 with TRBJ2-1, with 7 bases fitting TRBD1. This CDR3 has 13 residues. Germline CDR1 is MNHNS and CDR2 is SASEGT. CDR3 in DNA: TGTGCTCTGGGGGACAGATCTTACAATGAGCAGTTCTTC. This gives the protein CALGDRSYNEQFF.

This chain joins TRBV19 and TRBJ2-1, with D tentatively TRBD2 (6 bases). From germline, CDR1 is LNHDA and CDR2 SQIVND (reference sequence). This CDR3 is built from 15 residues. Deletions cut 4 bases from V and 0 bases from J, with 10 bases between. CDR3 in DNA: TGTGCCAGTAGTAAAACTAGCTTCTCCTACAATGAGCAGTTCTTC. Protein product: CASSKTSFSYNEQFF.

J is TRBJ2-7 and V is TRBV18; 9 bases are shared with TRBD1. CDR3 length: 15 residues. The germline CDR1 and CDR2 sequences are KGHSH and LQKENI. J was trimmed by 2 bases and V by 4 bases; bases with no gene match: 6. For the CDR3, the DNA is TGTGCCAGCTCACGGGCCGGGACAGGGCCCTACGAGCAGTACTTC. Translating gives CASSRAGTGPYEQYF.

The CDR3, as DNA: TGTGCCAGCAGTGTCAAAGAGACCCAGTACTTC. Protein: CASSVKETQYF. The V gene is TRBV2, the J gene TRBJ2-5; D is undetermined. CDR1 is SNHLY, CDR2 FYNNEI, per germline. The V and J ends lost 4 bases and 3 bases respectively, with 3 bases between them. The CDR3 covers 11 residues.

The chain recombines TRBV7-3 with TRBJ2-2; D unresolved. V dropped 4 bases and J dropped 7 bases, with 7 bases sitting between them. This CDR3 has 12 residues. Germline CDR1 and CDR2: SGHTA and FQGTGA. As DNA, the CDR3 is TGTGCCAGCAGCTCTGCGGACGGGGAGCTGTTTTTT. Protein: CASSSADGELFF.

The J gene is TRBJ1-2, the V gene TRBV7-9; 7 nucleotides match TRBD1. The CDR3 spans 16 residues. The V gene end was trimmed by 1 base and the J gene end by 4 bases; junction bases not matched to a gene: 9. Germline V lookup: CDR1 SEHNR, CDR2 FQNEAQ (reference sequence). For the CDR3, the DNA is TGTGCCAGCAGCTTAGTAGGGTCAAACAGGGGCTATGGCTACACCTTC. Its protein product is CASSLVGSNRGYGYTF. Variable domain in full (rest from reference TRBV7-9 and TRBJ1-2): DTGVSQNPRHKITKRGQNVTFRCDPISEHNRLYWYRQTLGQGPEFLTYFQNEAQLEKSRLLSDRFSAERPKGSFSTLEIQRTEQGDSAMYLCASSLVGSNRGYGYTFGSGTRLTVV.

In its sample, this clone was seen once. The V call is TRBV30, the J call TRBJ1-6; D may be TRBD1 (6 bases). Germline CDR1 is GTSNPN and CDR2 is SVGIG (reference sequence). This CDR3 comprises 14 residues. The V and J ends lost 4 bases and 5 bases respectively, with 12 bases between them. The CDR3 loop reads CAWTGTRNNSPLHF. The CDR3 nucleotides read TGTGCCTGGACCGGGACAAGAAATAATTCACCCCTCCACTTT.

The chain couples TRBV25-1 to TRBJ2-7, with D maybe TRBD1 (7 bases). In germline, CDR1 is MGHDK, CDR2 SYGVNS. V was clipped by 4 bases and J by 6 bases, with 13 bases between them. CDR3 length: 13 residues. This CDR3 reads CASSANRGGEQYF. In DNA, the CDR3 is TGTGCCAGCAGTGCTAACAGGGGAGGCGAGCAGTACTTC.

A word on this clone: The junction departs from the called germline gene at one end, perhaps through a read error. The V and J genes are TRBV5-6 and TRBJ1-1; weak D call: TRBD1 (5 bases). The CDR3 length is 12 residues. Germline V CDR1 and CDR2: SGHDT, YYEEEE. The CDR3 DNA reads as TGTGCCAGCAACTTGGTGGGAGGGGAGGCTTTCTTT. The encoded protein is CASNLVGGEAFF.

V is TRBV5-6 and J is TRBJ1-6, with D possibly TRBD1 on 6 matching bases. The V end was cut by 3 bases, the J end by 2 bases, with 9 bases between. This CDR3 is built from 15 residues. Germline values: CDR1 SGHDT, CDR2 YYEEEE. In nucleotides, the CDR3 is TGTGCCAGCAGCTACGGACAGACCTATAATTCACCCCTCCACTTT. Its translation is CASSYGQTYNSPLHF.

This sequence joins TRBV6-5 and TRBJ2-5; the D gene is possibly TRBD2 (6 bases). CDR1 MNHEY and CDR2 SVGAGI come from the germline V gene. Trimming cost V 2 bases and J 2 bases, with 9 bases left between them. The CDR3 sequence is 14 residues long. CDR3 bases: TGTGCCAGCAGTTACGGCGGGGAACAAGAGACCCAGTACTTC. Protein product: CASSYGGEQETQYF.